One T cell receptor (beta chain) is described in this entry. The sample originates from a study of blood T cell repertoires in COVID-19. Study information: Samples of COVID-19 (acute and convalescent) were obtained from the United States, Italy and Spain. Sources were T cells, B-cell-depleted T cells, or PBMCs; the material itself was cDNA or gDNA.

The CDR3 has 16 residues. V was clipped by 5 bases and J by 4 bases; unmatched bases: 9. Germline V gene sequence: CDR1 PRHDT, CDR2 FYEKMQ (reference sequence). TCRdb's copy holds only in-frame clones and misses some; the assay was immunoSEQ multiplex PCR. The repertoire holds roughly 170,000 clones, approximately 84% seen once, with 12% in the top ten. The sequence derives from a man over 45 who had recovered from COVID-19. The rearrangement joins TRBV13 to TRBJ2-3, with 10 bases lining up with TRBD2. Sequences were obtained from PBMCs or T cells enriched from blood (not recorded which). The CDR3 nucleotides are TGTGCCAGCAGCCCGTTAGCGGGGGGCGGCGCAGATACGCAGTATTTT. It yields the protein CASSPLAGGGADTQYF.